This record covers a single TCR beta chain. No antigen is known for it. Qualities for individual bases were not recorded, and no much larger clone is one base off. The collaborating institutions used their own protocols to collect whole blood in K2EDTA tubes. For TCRbeta analysis, collaborator samples were shipped as frozen whole blood, as isolated PBMCs, or as DNA extracted from either sample type. TCRbeta CDR3 regions were amplified from genomic DNA using the immunoSEQ Assay, a bias-controlled multiplex PCR. Concerning the study's data processing: The number of nucleated cells in each sample was estimated by amplification of reference gene primers within the assay. To quantify the absolute abundance of each unique TCRbeta CDR3 rearrangement, sequence reads were collapsed and filtered. For each sample, productive Simpson clonality was calculated as the square root of Simpson's diversity index across productive rearrangements. Here the immuneACCESS table is served through TCRdb, limited to in-frame sequences with V and J called. Missing clones are a known gap in these copies; in checked studies unresolved V genes cover under half, and the rest lacks a known reason. V, J and clone size are those of that table, while D and trimming were read from the DNA. This sample comprises 190,000 or so clones, around 80% of them detected only once. The ten largest clonotypes hold less than 3% of the sample.

The data derive from a study of blood T cell repertoires in COVID-19 (dated by TCRdb to the early 2020s). A note on the overall study: The collaborator samples originated in the United States, Italy and Spain and spanned the acute and convalescent phases of COVID-19. A freely available public database, intended as a resource for researchers studying the immune response to SARS-CoV-2, is where the repertoires were released. Where HLA class I and class II types were available, the types were taken from metadata supplied by the sample provider, not from assay-based typing. Nearly every sample came with metadata listing a de-identified subject ID, COVID-19 status, age in years and sex. Deeply sampled blood TCRbeta repertoires from subjects exposed to, actively infected with, or recovered from COVID-19 were included in the dataset. The prospective study material was composed of cDNA or gDNA derived from T cells, B-cell-depleted T cells, or PBMCs. Samples were obtained from the ongoing ImmuneRACE study (first 160 participants) and from about 1,300 subjects provided by 6 global collaborators.

The CDR3 starts with the cysteine, ends with the phenylalanine, and has 13 residues. Here the CDR3 DNA is all that survives: 39 bases in frame from base 1. V loses 10 bases of germline sequence and J loses 2 bases, and the interval between the two ends is 15 bases. For CDR1 and CDR2, the germline V gene (reference sequence) lists SGHNT and YYREEE. Study-wide conclusions, independent of this receptor: The quantity of clinical and demographic metadata differed by source and by participant and was supplied without curation.

This TCR was recovered from a man between 45 and 60 years old with active or convalescent COVID-19. Sample: peripheral blood. The chain uses TRBV5-4 and TRBJ1-1; the D segment cannot be called with confidence. For the CDR3, the sequence is CASAGGINTEAFF. The DNA sequence is given as TGTGCCTCGGCCGGCGGGATAAACACTGAAGCTTTCTTT.